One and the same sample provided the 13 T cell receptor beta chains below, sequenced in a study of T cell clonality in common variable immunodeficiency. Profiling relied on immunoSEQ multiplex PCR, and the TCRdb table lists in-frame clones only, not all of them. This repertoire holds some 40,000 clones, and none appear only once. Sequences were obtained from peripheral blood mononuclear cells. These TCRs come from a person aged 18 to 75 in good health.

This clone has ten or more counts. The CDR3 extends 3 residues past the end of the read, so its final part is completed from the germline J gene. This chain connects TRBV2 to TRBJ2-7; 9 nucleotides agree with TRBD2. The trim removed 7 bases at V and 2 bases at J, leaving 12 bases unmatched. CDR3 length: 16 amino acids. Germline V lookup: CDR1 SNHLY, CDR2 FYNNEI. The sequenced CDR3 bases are TGTGCCAGCACCAACCTGCGACTAGCGGAGACCTACGAG. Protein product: CASTNLRLAETYE. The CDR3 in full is CASTNLRLAETYEQYF.

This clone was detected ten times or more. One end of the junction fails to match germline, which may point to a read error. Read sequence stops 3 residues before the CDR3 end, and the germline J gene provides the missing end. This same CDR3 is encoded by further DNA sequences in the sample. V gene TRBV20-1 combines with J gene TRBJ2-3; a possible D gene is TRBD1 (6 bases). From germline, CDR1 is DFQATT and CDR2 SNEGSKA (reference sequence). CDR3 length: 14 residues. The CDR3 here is CSARAGEGNQPQYF. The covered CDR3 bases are TGCAGTGCCAGAGCAGGGGAAGGCAATCAGCCG.

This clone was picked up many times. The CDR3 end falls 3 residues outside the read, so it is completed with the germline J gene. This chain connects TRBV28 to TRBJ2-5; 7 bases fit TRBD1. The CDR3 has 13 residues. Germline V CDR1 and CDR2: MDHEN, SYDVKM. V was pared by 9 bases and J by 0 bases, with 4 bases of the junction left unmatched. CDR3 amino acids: CASTGQHQETQYF. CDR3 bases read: TGTGCCAGTACGGGACAGCACCAAGAGACC.

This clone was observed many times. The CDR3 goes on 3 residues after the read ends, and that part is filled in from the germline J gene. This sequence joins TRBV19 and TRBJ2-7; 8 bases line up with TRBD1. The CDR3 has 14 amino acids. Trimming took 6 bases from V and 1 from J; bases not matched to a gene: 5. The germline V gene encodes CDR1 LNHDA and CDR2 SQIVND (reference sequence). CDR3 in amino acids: CASRATGESYEQYF. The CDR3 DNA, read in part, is TGTGCCAGTAGAGCGACAGGGGAATCCTACGAG.

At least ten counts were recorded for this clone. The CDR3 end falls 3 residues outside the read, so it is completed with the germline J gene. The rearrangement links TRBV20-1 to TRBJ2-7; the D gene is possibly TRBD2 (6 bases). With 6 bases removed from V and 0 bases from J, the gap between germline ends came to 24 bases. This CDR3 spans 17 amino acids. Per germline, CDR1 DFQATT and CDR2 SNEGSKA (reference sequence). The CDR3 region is CSAKPGLIERSSYEQYF. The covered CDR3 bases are TGCAGTGCCAAGCCGGGACTGATTGAGCGGAGCTCCTACGAG.

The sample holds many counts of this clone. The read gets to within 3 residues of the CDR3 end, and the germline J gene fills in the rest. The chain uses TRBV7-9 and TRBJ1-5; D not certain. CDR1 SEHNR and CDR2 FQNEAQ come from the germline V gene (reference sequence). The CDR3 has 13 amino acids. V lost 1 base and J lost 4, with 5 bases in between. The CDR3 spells CASSLGRNQPQHF. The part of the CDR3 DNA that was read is TGTGCCAGCAGCTTAGGTCGTAATCAGCCC.

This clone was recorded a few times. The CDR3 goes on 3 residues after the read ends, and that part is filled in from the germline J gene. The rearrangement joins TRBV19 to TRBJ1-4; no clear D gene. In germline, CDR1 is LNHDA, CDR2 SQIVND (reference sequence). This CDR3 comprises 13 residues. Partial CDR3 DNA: TGTGCCAGTAGGAGGGTCGGCATTTCACCA. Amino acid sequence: CASRRVGISP. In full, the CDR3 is CASRRVGISPLFF.

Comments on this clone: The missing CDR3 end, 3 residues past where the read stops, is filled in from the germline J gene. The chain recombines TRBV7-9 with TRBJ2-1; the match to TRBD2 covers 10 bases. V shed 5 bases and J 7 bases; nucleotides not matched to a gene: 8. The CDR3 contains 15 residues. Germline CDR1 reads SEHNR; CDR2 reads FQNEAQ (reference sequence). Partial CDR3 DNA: TGTGCCAGCAGCCCCCCCGGGACTAGCGCGAATGAG. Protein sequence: CASSPPGTSANE. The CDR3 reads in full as CASSPPGTSANEQFF. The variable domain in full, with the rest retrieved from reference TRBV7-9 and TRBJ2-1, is DTGVSQNPRHKITKRGQNVTFRCDPISEHNRLYWYRQTLGQGPEFLTYFQNEAQLEKSRLLSDRFSAERPKGSFSTLEIQRTEQGDSAMYLCASSPPGTSANEQFFGPGTRLTVL.

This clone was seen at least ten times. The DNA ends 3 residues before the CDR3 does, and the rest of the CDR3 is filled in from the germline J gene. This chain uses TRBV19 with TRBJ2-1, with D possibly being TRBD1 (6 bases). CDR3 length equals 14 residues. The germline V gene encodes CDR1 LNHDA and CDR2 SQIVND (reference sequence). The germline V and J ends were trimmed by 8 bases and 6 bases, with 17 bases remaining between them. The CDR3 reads CASGGHLPINEQFF. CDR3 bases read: TGTGCCAGTGGGGGACACCTCCCCATCAATGAG.

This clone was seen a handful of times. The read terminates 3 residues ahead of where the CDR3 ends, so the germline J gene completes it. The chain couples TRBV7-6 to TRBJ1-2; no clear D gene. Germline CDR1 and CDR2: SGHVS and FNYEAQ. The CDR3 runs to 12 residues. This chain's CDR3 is CASSDDIYDYTF. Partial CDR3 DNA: TGTGCCAGCAGCGACGACATCTACGAC. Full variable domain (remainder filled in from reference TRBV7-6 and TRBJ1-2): GAGVSQSPRYKVTKRGQDVALRCDPISGHVSLYWYRQALGQGPEFLTYFNYEAQQDKSGLPNDRFSAERPEGSISTLTIQRTEQRDSAMYRCASSDDIYDYTFGSGTRLTVV.

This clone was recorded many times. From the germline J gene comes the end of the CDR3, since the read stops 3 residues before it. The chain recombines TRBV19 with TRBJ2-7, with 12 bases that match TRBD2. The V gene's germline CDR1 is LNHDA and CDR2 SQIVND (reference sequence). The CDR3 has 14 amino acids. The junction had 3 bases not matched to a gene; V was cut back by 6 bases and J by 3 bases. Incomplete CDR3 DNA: TGTGCCAGTAGCTGGACTAGCGGGAACTACGAG. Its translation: CASSWTSGNYE. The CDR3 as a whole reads CASSWTSGNYEQYF.

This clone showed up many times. The DNA read from the CDR3 is TGTGCCAGCTCCGGGACAGGGACGTACTATGGC. It is translated as CASSGTGTYYG. The whole CDR3 protein is CASSGTGTYYGYTF. This chain connects TRBV2 to TRBJ1-2, with 9 bases lining up with TRBD1. The read comes to an end 3 residues before the CDR3 does, leaving the germline J gene to fill in the end. This CDR3 comprises 14 residues. V lost 8 bases and J lost 3; bases outside the gene matches: 7. Germline CDR1 reads SNHLY; CDR2 reads FYNNEI.

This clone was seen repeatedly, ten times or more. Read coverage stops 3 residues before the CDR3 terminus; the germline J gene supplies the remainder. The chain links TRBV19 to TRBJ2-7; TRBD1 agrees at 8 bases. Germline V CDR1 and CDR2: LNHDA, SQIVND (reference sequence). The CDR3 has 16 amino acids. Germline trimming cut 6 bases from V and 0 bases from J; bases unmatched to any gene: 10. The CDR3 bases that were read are TGTGCCAGTAGCCAACCGTGGACAGGGAGCTCCTACGAG. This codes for CASSQPWTGSSYE. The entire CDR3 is CASSQPWTGSSYEQYF.